The 25 T cell receptor beta chains below all came from one sample that was sequenced in a study of STAT5B mutations in CD4+ large granular lymphocyte leukemia. Using immunoSEQ multiplex PCR, the repertoire was profiled, and TCRdb retains in-frame clones only, with some absent. Of roughly 24,000 clones in the sample, approximately 75% were seen once. The sequenced sample consisted of CD4+ T cells from blood buffy coats. These receptors were collected from a human donor in good health.

The rearrangement joins TRBV30 to TRBJ1-2; no firm D call. This CDR3 comprises 13 residues. Looked up from germline, CDR1 is GTSNPN and CDR2 is SVGIG (reference sequence). Trimming pared 4 bases from V and 0 bases from J, leaving 9 bases between. The CDR3 here is CAWKDYANYGYTF. CDR3 DNA sequence: TGTGCCTGGAAGGATTACGCTAACTATGGCTACACCTTC.

The genes are TRBV4-2 and TRBJ2-7; 9 bases map to TRBD2. The trim removed 3 bases at V and 1 base at J, leaving 1 base unmatched. Germline V gives CDR1 LGHNA, CDR2 YNFKEQ. This CDR3 is built from 14 residues. The CDR3 sequence: CASSQRGGSYEQYF. In nucleotides, the CDR3 is TGTGCCAGCAGCCAGCGGGGGGGTTCCTACGAGCAGTACTTC.

The chain couples TRBV5-4 to TRBJ1-1; tentative D call: TRBD1 (6 bases). The CDR3 loop spans 16 amino acids. Germline-derived CDR1 and CDR2 are SGHNT and YYREEE (reference sequence). Trimming took 4 bases from V and 4 from J, leaving 20 bases between them. In DNA form, the CDR3 reads TGTGCCAGCAGCCCCAGACAGGCCCTCCAGGGCACTGAAGCTTTCTTT. Translation gives CASSPRQALQGTEAFF.

The chain recombines TRBV7-8 with TRBJ1-2, with 10 bases identical to TRBD1. The CDR3 spans 15 residues. V trimming: 1 base; J trimming: 4 bases; junction bases outside the gene matches: 3. From germline, CDR1 is SGHVS and CDR2 FQNEAQ. As DNA, the CDR3 is TGTGCCAGCAGCTTAGGGGGACAGGGGCCCTATGGCTACACCTTC. This sequence encodes CASSLGGQGPYGYTF.

This clone was counted a few times. CDR3 in amino acids: CASSERAGKQNIQYF. The CDR3 DNA sequence: TGTGCCAGCAGTGAAAGGGCAGGGAAACAAAACATTCAGTACTTC. The chain joins TRBV2 to TRBJ2-4; tentative D call: TRBD1 (5 bases). V lost 2 bases and J lost 5, with 13 bases in between. The germline V gene encodes CDR1 SNHLY and CDR2 FYNNEI. CDR3 length: 15 residues.

J is TRBJ1-2 and V is TRBV7-9, with D possibly TRBD1 on 6 matching bases. Germline CDR1 and CDR2: SEHNR and FQNEAQ (reference sequence). Trimming pared 0 bases from V and 6 bases from J, leaving 11 bases between. This CDR3 region has 14 residues. The CDR3 reads CASSLAGGADGYTF. CDR3 DNA: TGTGCCAGCAGCTTAGCTGGGGGCGCAGATGGCTACACCTTC.

CDR3 DNA: TGTGCCAGCAGCTCTGACGCTGGTAACAATGAGCAGTTCTTC. It is translated as CASSSDAGNNEQFF. This chain links TRBV7-9 with TRBJ2-1; D not certain. The CDR3 has 14 residues. The ends were cut back, 4 bases at V and 5 bases at J, with 12 bases in the middle. Germline loops: CDR1 SEHNR, CDR2 FQNEAQ (reference sequence).

Only a few counts were recorded for this clone. The chain uses TRBV18 and TRBJ1-2, with D unresolved. From germline, CDR1 is KGHSH and CDR2 LQKENI. Trimming shortened V by 0 bases and J by 8 bases, and 16 bases separated the two germline ends. This CDR3 contains 15 residues. The CDR3 DNA is TGTGCCAGCTCACCACCGTCGCTTAGGGATTCCGGCTACACCTTC. Its protein product is CASSPPSLRDSGYTF.

V gene TRBV28 combines with J gene TRBJ1-6; D unclear. Germline-derived CDR1 and CDR2 are MDHEN and SYDVKM. The V gene lost 6 bases and the J gene lost 4 bases, with 7 bases spanning the gap. The CDR3 runs 13 residues. The CDR3 loop reads CASRRDYNSPLHF. For the CDR3, the DNA is TGTGCCAGCAGAAGGGATTATAATTCACCCCTCCACTTT. The full variable domain, rest sourced from reference TRBV28 and TRBJ1-6, is DVKVTQSSRYLVKRTGEKVFLECVQDMDHENMFWYRQDPGLGLRLIYFSYDVKMKEKGDIPEGYSVSREKKERFSLILESASTNQTSMYLCASRRDYNSPLHFGNGTRLTVT.

This clone was seen more than once but under ten times. The rearrangement joins TRBV27 to TRBJ1-1; 7 positions agree with TRBD1. The CDR3 sequence is 16 residues long. V dropped 9 bases and J dropped 0; count of bases not matched to a gene: 13. CDR1 is MNHEY, CDR2 SMNVEV, per germline (reference sequence). CDR3 DNA sequence: TGTGCCAGTCACCGGGACAGCTACTACATGAACACTGAAGCTTTCTTT. Translated, it gives CASHRDSYYMNTEAFF.

The chain couples TRBV6-4 to TRBJ1-2; D gene unclear. With 8 bases removed from V and 2 bases from J, the gap between germline ends came to 9 bases. The CDR3 spans 12 residues. Germline values: CDR1 MRHNA, CDR2 SNTAGT. DNA for the CDR3: TGTGCCAGCTCGGGTCAGAACTATGGCTACACCTTC. Residues: CASSGQNYGYTF.

The chain recombines TRBV10-3 with TRBJ1-1; tentative D call: TRBD1 (5 bases). The CDR3 has 15 residues. Trimming cost V 6 bases and J 1 base, with 15 bases left between them. CDR1 ENHRY and CDR2 SYGVKD come from the germline V gene. CDR3 residues: CAISSVGGRNTEAFF. In DNA, the CDR3 is TGTGCCATCAGCTCGGTGGGGGGTCGGAACACTGAAGCTTTCTTT.

This rearrangement joins TRBV5-1 to TRBJ1-4; D is undetermined. Trimming shortened V by 2 bases and J by 0 bases, and 5 bases separated the two germline ends. From germline, CDR1 is SGHRS and CDR2 YFSETQ. The CDR3 is made up of 14 amino acids. DNA of the CDR3: TGCGCCAGCAGCTTTGCCGCAACTAATGAAAAACTGTTTTTT. This gives the protein CASSFAATNEKLFF.

The chain has TRBV4-1 and TRBJ2-3; the D is unclear. V dropped 4 bases and J dropped 5 bases, with 25 bases sitting between them. The CDR3 loop spans 18 amino acids. The germline V gene encodes CDR1 MGHRA and CDR2 YSYEKL. CDR3 DNA: TGCGCCAGCAGCCCGTTGCTAGGAAGGTCCACATCCGGAGATACGCAGTATTTT. It translates to CASSPLLGRSTSGDTQYF.

This clone was seen just once. V gene TRBV5-6 combines with J gene TRBJ2-1, with 9 bases lining up with TRBD1. CDR1 and CDR2 from the germline V gene are SGHDT and YYEEEE. Trimming cost V 2 bases and J 9 bases; bases outside gene matches: 21. CDR3 length: 19 residues. The CDR3 loop is CASSFYGQGMRAGSTEQFF. CDR3 bases: TGTGCCAGCAGCTTCTATGGACAGGGGATGAGAGCCGGATCCACTGAGCAGTTCTTC.

The chain couples TRBV19 to TRBJ2-7; TRBD1 is a possible D gene (6 bases). This CDR3 is 16 amino acids long. Germline V lookup: CDR1 LNHDA, CDR2 SQIVND (reference sequence). The V gene lost 3 bases and the J gene lost 4 bases, with 19 bases spanning the gap. The CDR3 loop reads CASSIRGYGQFYEQYF. CDR3 in DNA: TGTGCCAGTAGTATCCGCGGCTATGGACAGTTTTACGAGCAGTACTTC.

This chain uses TRBV13 with TRBJ1-5; 10 positions match TRBD1. Per germline, CDR1 PRHDT and CDR2 FYEKMQ (reference sequence). The CDR3 extends over 15 amino acids. V was clipped by 5 bases and J by 3 bases; unmatched bases: 4. The chain's CDR3 is CASSRDRGPNQPQHF. The CDR3 DNA reads TGTGCCAGCAGCCGGGACAGGGGTCCCAATCAGCCCCAGCATTTT.

V and J are TRBV29-1 and TRBJ2-1; TRBD1 matches at 7 bases. V lost 8 bases, J lost 2 bases, and 6 bases stayed unmatched. This CDR3 is 13 amino acids long. The germline gives CDR1 SQVTM, CDR2 ANQGSEA. CDR3 loop: CSLTGSTYNEQFF. The CDR3 coding sequence is TGCAGCCTGACAGGGAGTACCTACAATGAGCAGTTCTTC.

This chain links TRBV29-1 with TRBJ1-1, with TRBD1 as a possible D gene (6 bases). Germline V lookup: CDR1 SQVTM, CDR2 ANQGSEA. CDR3 size: 14 residues. V was trimmed by 7 bases and J by 0 bases, leaving 15 bases between them. Here the CDR3 reads CSAGGRKMNTEAFF. The CDR3 DNA reads as TGCAGCGCTGGGGGGCGAAAGATGAACACTGAAGCTTTCTTT.

The rearrangement uses TRBV6-1 and TRBJ2-4; D possibly matches TRBD1 or TRBD2 (5 bases each). CDR3 size: 13 residues. Germline assignment: CDR1 MNHNS and CDR2 SASEGT. The V and J ends lost 6 bases and 7 bases respectively, with 13 bases between them. The DNA for the CDR3 is TGTGCCAGCAGCCTAGGTCGGGACAACATTCAGTACTTC. Encoded protein: CASSLGRDNIQYF.

CDR3 DNA: TGCGCCAGCAGCTCCGCACAGAACACTGAAGCTTTCTTT. Translating it yields CASSSAQNTEAFF. The rearrangement uses TRBV5-1 and TRBJ1-1, with D uncertain. CDR3 length: 13 residues. Trimming stripped 3 bases from V and 1 base from J, with 7 bases between. Looked up from germline, CDR1 is SGHRS and CDR2 is YFSETQ.

The DNA for the CDR3 is TGTGCCATCAGTGTTGACCTGAACACTGAAGCTTTCTTT. This sequence encodes CAISVDLNTEAFF. The chain couples TRBV10-3 to TRBJ1-1, with D uncertain. CDR1 and CDR2 (germline): ENHRY, SYGVKD. This CDR3 comprises 13 residues. Trimming cost V 4 bases and J 0 bases, with 6 bases left between them.

CDR3 DNA sequence: TGTGCCAGCTCACCACAGGGGACGGGGAACACCATATATTTT. It encodes CASSPQGTGNTIYF. The chain uses TRBV18 and TRBJ1-3; D is perhaps TRBD1 (5 bases). CDR3 length: 14 amino acids. V lost 1 base and J 7 bases, leaving 11 bases between the germline ends. The germline V gene encodes CDR1 KGHSH and CDR2 LQKENI.

The chain recombines TRBV7-9 with TRBJ2-5; possibly TRBD2 for D (6 bases). Germline-derived CDR1 and CDR2 are SEHNR and FQNEAQ (reference sequence). This CDR3 has 16 amino acids. V was trimmed by 5 bases and J by 5 bases, leaving 21 bases between them. CDR3: CASSARGILAGETQYF. The CDR3 DNA is TGTGCCAGCAGCGCCCGAGGAATCCTGGCGGGGGAGACCCAGTACTTC.

The rearrangement links TRBV28 to TRBJ1-1, with D perhaps matching TRBD1 (6 bases). Trimming pared 11 bases from V and 0 bases from J, leaving 16 bases between. There are 14 residues in the CDR3. Per germline, CDR1 MDHEN and CDR2 SYDVKM. The CDR3 bases are TGTGCCGGATACAGGGCACACCTGAACACTGAAGCTTTCTTT. Amino acid sequence: CAGYRAHLNTEAFF.